This T cell receptor (beta chain) was observed in a study of CD8 T cells in Susac syndrome. The CDR3 is 14 residues long. J lost 3 bases, V lost 5 bases, and 6 bases had no gene match. Germline lookup yields CDR1 MGHDK and CDR2 SYGVNS. High-throughput TCR beta sequencing covered peripheral CD8+ and CD4+ T cells. Random hexamers served to reverse transcribe roughly 0.5 to 1 ug RNA. Each CDR3 protein is one row after TCRdb ran MiXCR on the immunoSEQ multiplex PCR reads. The data show about 100,000 distinct CDR3 sequences, roughly 96% seen once. Sequencing used CD8+ T cells from PBMCs. The sequence was collected from a human donor with Susac syndrome. The chain recombines TRBV25-1 with TRBJ2-7; 8 bases are shared with TRBD2. CDR3 sequence reads: CASSSRGGYYEQYF. The CDR3 coding sequence is TGTGCCAGCAGTAGCCGGGGGGGTTACTACGAGCAGTACTTC.